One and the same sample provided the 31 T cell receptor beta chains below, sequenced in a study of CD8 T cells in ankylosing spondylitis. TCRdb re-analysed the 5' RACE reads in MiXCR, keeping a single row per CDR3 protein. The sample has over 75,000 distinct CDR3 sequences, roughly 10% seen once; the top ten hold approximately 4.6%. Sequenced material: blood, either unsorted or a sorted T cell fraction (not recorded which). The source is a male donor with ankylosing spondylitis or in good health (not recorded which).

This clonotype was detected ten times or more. The CDR3 loop reads CASSPAGLELDTQYF. The DNA of the CDR3 is TGTGCCAGCAGCCCCGCCGGACTAGAGCTGGATACGCAGTATTTT. This rearrangement joins TRBV12-3 or TRBV12-4 to TRBJ2-3; 7 bases match TRBD2. V gave up 6 bases and J gave up 6 bases; unmatched junction bases: 12. This CDR3 is 15 amino acids long.

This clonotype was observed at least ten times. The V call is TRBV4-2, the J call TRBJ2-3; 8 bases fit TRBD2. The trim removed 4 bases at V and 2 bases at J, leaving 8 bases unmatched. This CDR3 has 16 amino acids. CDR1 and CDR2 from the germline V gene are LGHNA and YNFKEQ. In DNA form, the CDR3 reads TGTGCCAGCAGCCGAAAAGCGGGGGCGAACACAGATACGCAGTATTTT. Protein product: CASSRKAGANTDTQYF.

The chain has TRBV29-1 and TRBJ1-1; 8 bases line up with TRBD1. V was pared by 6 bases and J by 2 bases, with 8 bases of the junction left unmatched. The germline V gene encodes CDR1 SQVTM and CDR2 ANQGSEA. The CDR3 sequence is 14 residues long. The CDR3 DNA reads TGCAGCGTAAGTAGGGGACAGGCTAACACTGAAGCTTTCTTT. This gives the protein CSVSRGQANTEAFF.

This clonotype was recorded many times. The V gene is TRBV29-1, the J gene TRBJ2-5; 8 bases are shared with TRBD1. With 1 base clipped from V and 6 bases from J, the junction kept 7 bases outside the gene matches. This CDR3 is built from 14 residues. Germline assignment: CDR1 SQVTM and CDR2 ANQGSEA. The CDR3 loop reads CSVEAPTGAQTQYF. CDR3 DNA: TGCAGCGTTGAAGCCCCGACAGGGGCACAGACCCAGTACTTC.

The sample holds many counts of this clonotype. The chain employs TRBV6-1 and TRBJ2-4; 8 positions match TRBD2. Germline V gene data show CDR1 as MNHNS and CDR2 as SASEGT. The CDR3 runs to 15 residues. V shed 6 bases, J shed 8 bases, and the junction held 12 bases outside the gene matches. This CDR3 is CASSVGRAMSYIQYF. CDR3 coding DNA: TGTGCCAGCAGCGTCGGGAGGGCTATGTCTTACATTCAGTACTTC.

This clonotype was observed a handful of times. CDR3 region: CASSSKSSYEQYF. The CDR3 coding sequence is TGTGCCAGCAGCAGTAAGAGCTCCTACGAGCAGTACTTC. The chain has TRBV5-4 and TRBJ2-7, with D unresolved. Germline assignment: CDR1 SGHNT and CDR2 YYREEE (reference sequence). This CDR3 is 13 amino acids long. With 4 bases removed from V and 0 bases from J, the gap between germline ends came to 8 bases.

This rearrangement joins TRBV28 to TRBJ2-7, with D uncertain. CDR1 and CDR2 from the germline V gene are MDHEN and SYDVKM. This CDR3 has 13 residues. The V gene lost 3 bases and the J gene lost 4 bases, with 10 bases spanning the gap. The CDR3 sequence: CASSFTYRYEQYF. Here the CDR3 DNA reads TGTGCCAGCAGTTTTACTTATCGGTACGAGCAGTACTTC. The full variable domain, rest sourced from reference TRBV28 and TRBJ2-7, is DVKVTQSSRYLVKRTGEKVFLECVQDMDHENMFWYRQDPGLGLRLIYFSYDVKMKEKGDIPEGYSVSREKKERFSLILESASTNQTSMYLCASSFTYRYEQYFGPGTRLTVT.

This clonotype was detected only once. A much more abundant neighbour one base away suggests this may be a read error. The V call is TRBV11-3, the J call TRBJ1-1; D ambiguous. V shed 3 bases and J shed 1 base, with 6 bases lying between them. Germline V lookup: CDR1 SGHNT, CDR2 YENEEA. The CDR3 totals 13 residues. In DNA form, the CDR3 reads TGTGCCAGCAGCTTTAACGGGAACACTGAAGCTTTCTTT. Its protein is CASSFNGNTEAFF.

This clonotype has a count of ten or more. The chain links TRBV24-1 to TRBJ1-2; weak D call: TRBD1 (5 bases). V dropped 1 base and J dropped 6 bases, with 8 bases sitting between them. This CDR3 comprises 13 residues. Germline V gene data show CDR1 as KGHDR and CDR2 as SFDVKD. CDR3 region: CATSDFTGDGYTF. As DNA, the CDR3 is TGTGCCACCAGTGATTTTACGGGGGATGGCTACACCTTC.

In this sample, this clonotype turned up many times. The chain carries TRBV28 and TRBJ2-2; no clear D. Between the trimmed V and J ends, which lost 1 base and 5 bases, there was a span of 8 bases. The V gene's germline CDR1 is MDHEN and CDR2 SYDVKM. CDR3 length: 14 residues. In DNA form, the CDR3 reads TGTGCCAGCAGTTTATCCGCAGTTACCGGGGAGCTGTTTTTT. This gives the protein CASSLSAVTGELFF.

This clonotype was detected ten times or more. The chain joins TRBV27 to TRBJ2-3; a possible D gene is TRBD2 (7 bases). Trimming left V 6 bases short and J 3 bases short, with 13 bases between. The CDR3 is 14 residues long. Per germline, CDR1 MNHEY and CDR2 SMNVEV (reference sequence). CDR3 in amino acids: CASRVGGATDTQYF. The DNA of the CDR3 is TGTGCCAGCAGAGTTGGGGGGGCGACAGATACGCAGTATTTT.

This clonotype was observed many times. CDR3 in DNA: TGTGCCAGCTCTCGGGACTCGGGCACCGGGGAGCTGTTTTTT. It translates to CASSRDSGTGELFF. This sequence joins TRBV18 and TRBJ2-2; weak D call: TRBD2 (6 bases). Germline lookup yields CDR1 KGHSH and CDR2 LQKENI. With 6 bases removed from V and 4 bases from J, the gap between germline ends came to 12 bases. This CDR3 contains 14 residues.

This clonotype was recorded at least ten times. CDR3 in amino acids: CASSQKVLGTQYF. CDR3 nucleotide sequence: TGTGCCAGCAGCCAAAAGGTTCTGGGGACCCAGTACTTC. J is TRBJ2-5 and V is TRBV14; no definite D call. Germline V gene sequence: CDR1 SGHDN, CDR2 FVKESK. The CDR3 spans 13 residues. Between the trimmed V and J ends, which lost 2 bases and 7 bases, there was a span of 11 bases.

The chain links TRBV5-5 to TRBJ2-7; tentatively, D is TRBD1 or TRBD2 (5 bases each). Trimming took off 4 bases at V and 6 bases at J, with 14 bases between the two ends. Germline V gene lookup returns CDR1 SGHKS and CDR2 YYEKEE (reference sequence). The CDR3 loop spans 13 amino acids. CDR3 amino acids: CASSVGVLLEQYF. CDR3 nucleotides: TGTGCCAGCAGCGTGGGGGTCTTACTCGAGCAGTACTTC.

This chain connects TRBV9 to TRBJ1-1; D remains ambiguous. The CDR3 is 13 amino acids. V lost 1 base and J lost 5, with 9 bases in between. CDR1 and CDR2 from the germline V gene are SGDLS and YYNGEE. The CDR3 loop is CASSVTEGTEAFF. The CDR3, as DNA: TGTGCCAGCAGCGTAACTGAAGGGACTGAAGCTTTCTTT. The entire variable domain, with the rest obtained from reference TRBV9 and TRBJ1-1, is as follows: DSGVTQTPKHLITATGQRVTLRCSPRSGDLSVYWYQQSLDQGLQFLIQYYNGEERAKGNILERFSAQQFPDLHSELNLSSLELGDSALYFCASSVTEGTEAFFGQGTRLTVV.

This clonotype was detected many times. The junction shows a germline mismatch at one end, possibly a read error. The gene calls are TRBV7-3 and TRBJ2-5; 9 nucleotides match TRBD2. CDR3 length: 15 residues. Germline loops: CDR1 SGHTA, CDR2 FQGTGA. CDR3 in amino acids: CASTLGSGGQETQYF. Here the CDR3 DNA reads TGTGCCAGCACCTTAGGTAGCGGGGGCCAAGAGACCCAGTACTTC.

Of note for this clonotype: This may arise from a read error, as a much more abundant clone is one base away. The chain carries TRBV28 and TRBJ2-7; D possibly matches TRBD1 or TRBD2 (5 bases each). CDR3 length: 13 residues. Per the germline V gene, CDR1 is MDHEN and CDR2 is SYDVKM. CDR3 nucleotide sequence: TGTTCCAGCCGGGGACCGGTACCCTACGAGCAGTACTTC. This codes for CSSRGPVPYEQYF.

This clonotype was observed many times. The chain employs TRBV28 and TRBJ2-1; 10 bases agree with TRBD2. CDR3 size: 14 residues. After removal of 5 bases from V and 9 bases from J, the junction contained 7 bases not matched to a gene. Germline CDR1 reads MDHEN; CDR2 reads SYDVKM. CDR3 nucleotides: TGTGCCAGCAGTAAAAGCGGGGGGGCCACTGAGCAGTTCTTC. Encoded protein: CASSKSGGATEQFF. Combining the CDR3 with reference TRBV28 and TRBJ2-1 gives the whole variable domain DVKVTQSSRYLVKRTGEKVFLECVQDMDHENMFWYRQDPGLGLRLIYFSYDVKMKEKGDIPEGYSVSREKKERFSLILESASTNQTSMYLCASSKSGGATEQFFGPGTRLTVL.

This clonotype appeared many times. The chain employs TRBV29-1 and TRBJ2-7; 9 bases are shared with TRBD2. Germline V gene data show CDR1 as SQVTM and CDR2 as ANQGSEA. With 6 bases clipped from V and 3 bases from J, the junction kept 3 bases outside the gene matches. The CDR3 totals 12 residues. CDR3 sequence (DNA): TGCAGCGTGGGACTAGCAAACTACGAGCAGTACTTC. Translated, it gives CSVGLANYEQYF.

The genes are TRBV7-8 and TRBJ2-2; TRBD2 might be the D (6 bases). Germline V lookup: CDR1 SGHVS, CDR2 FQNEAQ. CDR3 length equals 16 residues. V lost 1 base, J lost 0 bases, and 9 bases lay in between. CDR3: CASSLEEGTNTGELFF. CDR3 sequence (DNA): TGTGCCAGCAGCTTAGAGGAGGGTACGAACACCGGGGAGCTGTTTTTT.

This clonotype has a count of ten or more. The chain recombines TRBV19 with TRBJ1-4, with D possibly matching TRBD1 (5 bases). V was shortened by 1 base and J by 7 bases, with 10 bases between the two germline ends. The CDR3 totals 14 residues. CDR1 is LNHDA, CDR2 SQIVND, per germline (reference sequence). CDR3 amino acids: CASSIVGTAEKLFF. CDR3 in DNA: TGTGCCAGTAGTATAGTGGGGACGGCTGAAAAACTGTTTTTT. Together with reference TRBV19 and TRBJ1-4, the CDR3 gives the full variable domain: DGGITQSPKYLFRKEGQNVTLSCEQNLNHDAMYWYRQDPGQGLRLIYYSQIVNDFQKGDIAEGYSVSREKKESFPLTVTSAQKNPTAFYLCASSIVGTAEKLFFGSGTQLSVL.

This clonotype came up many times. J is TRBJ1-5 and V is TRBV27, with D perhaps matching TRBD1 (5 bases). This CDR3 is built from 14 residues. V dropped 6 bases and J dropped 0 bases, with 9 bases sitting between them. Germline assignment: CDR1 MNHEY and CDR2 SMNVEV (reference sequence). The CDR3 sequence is CASSTGTSNQPQHF. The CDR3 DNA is TGTGCCAGCAGCACCGGGACTAGCAATCAGCCCCAGCATTTT.

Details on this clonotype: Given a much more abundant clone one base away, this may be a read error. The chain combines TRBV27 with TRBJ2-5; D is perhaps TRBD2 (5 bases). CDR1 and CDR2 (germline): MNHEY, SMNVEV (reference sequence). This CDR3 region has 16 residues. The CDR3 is CVSSFGPAAIQETQYF. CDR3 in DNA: TGTGTCAGCAGTTTCGGCCCAGCGGCGATCCAAGAGACCCAGTACTTC.

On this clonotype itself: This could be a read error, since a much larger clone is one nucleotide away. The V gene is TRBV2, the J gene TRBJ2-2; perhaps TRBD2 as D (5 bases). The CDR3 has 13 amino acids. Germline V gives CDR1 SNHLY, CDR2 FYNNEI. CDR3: CASSEPPPGELLF. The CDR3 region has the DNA TGTGCCAGCAGTGAACCACCGCCCGGGGAGCTGCTTTTT.

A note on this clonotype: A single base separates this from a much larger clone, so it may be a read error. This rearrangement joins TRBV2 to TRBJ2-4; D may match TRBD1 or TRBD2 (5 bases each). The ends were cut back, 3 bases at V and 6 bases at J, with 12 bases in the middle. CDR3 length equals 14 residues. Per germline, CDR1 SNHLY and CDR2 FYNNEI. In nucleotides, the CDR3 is TGTGCCAGCAGTGACGAGGGACGGGGAAACATTCAGTACTTC. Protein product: CASSDEGRGNIQYF. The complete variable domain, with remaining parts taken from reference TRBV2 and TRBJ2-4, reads EPEVTQTPSHQVTQMGQEVILRCVPISNHLYFYWYRQILGQKVEFLVSFYNNEISEKSEIFDDQFSVERPDGSNFTLKIRSTKLEDSAMYFCASSDEGRGNIQYFGAGTRLSVL.

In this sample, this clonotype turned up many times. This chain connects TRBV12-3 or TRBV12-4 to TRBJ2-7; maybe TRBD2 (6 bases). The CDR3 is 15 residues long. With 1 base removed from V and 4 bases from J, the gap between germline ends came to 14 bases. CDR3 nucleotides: TGTGCCAGCAGTTTAGTGGGGGATGGGACTTACGAGCAGTACTTC. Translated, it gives CASSLVGDGTYEQYF.

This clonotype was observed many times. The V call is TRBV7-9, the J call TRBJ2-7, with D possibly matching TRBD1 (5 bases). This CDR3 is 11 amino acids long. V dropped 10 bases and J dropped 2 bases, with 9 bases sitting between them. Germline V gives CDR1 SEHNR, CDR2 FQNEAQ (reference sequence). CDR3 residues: CATATAYEQYF. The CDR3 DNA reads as TGTGCCACCGCGACAGCCTACGAGCAGTACTTC.

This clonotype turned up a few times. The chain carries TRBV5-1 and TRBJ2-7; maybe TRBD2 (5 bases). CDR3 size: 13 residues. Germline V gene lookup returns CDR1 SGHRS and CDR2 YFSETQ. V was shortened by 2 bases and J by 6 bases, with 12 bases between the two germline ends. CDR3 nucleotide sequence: TGCGCCAGCAGCTTCCTGGGGAGTGGCGAGCAGTACTTC. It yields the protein CASSFLGSGEQYF.

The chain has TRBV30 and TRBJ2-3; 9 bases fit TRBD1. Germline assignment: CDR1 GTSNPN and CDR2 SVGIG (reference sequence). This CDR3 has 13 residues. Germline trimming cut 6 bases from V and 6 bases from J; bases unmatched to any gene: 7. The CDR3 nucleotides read TGTGCCTGTCAGACAGGGGGAGGCGATACGCAGTATTTT. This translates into CACQTGGGDTQYF.

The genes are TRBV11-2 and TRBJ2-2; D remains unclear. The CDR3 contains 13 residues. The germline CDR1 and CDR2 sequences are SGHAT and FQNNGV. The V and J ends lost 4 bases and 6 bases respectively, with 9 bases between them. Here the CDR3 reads CASSSEIPGELFF. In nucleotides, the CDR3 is TGTGCCAGCAGCTCTGAAATCCCCGGGGAGCTGTTTTTT.

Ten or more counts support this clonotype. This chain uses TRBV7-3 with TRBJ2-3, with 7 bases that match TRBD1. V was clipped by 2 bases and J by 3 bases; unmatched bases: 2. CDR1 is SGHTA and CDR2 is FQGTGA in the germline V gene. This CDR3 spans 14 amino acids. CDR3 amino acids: CASSLDRVTDTQYF. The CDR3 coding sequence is TGTGCCAGCAGCTTAGACAGGGTTACAGATACGCAGTATTTT.